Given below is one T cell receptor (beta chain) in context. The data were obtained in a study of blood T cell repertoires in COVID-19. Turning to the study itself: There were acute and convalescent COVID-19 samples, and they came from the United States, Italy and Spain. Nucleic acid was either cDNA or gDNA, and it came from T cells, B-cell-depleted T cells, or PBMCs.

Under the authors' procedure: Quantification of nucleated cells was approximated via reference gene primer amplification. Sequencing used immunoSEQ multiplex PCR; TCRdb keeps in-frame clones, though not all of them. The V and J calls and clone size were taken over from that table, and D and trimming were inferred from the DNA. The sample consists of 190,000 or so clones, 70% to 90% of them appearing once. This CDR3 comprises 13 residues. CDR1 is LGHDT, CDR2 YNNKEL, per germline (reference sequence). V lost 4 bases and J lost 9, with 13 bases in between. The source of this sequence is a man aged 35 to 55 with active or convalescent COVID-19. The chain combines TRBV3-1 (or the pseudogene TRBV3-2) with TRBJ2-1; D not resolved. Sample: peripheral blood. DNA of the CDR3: TGTGCCAGCAGCCCGTTGAGGCGCGGTGAGCAGTTCTTC. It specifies CASSPLRRGEQFF.